Each of the 2 T cell receptor beta chains below was sequenced from the same sample in a study of cytomegalovirus exposure and HLA in healthy donors (dated by TCRdb to the late 2010s). The method behind the library was the immunoSEQ multiplex PCR assay. A mixture of 60 forward primers for TCR Vbeta segments and 13 reverse primers for TCR Jbeta segments was used in the multiplex PCR. Entries here come from immuneACCESS through TCRdb and include only in-frame sequences with V and J called. Some clones fail to appear in such tables; in the studies checked, an unresolved V gene covers under half of the shortfall, and the cause of the remainder is unknown. Present in this sample are 120,000 to 150,000 clones, roughly 86% of which were seen just once. Of the sample, around 0.54% falls within the top ten clones. The sequencing input was PBMCs. The receptors stem from a woman in her thirties or forties in good health and CMV-seronegative.

This sequence joins TRBV25-1 and TRBJ2-1, with 9 bases identical to TRBD2. Germline CDR1 and CDR2: MGHDK and SYGVNS. There are 15 residues in the CDR3. The V and J ends lost 2 bases and 4 bases, in that order; junction bases with no gene match: 3. CDR3 region: CASSEAGGPYNEQFF. The DNA of the CDR3 is TGTGCCAGCAGTGAAGCGGGAGGGCCTTACAATGAGCAGTTCTTC.

CDR3 in amino acids: CASRWRAGSTDTQYF. The CDR3 DNA reads as TGTGCCAGCCGTTGGAGGGCGGGGAGCACAGATACGCAGTATTTT. V and J are TRBV6-5 and TRBJ2-3, with D possibly being TRBD2 (6 bases). This CDR3 is built from 15 residues. Per germline, CDR1 MNHEY and CDR2 SVGAGI. V lost 8 bases and J 0 bases, leaving 15 bases between the germline ends.